This TCR beta chain was recovered during a study of blood T cell repertoires in COVID-19. Study in general: From T cells, B-cell-depleted T cells, or PBMCs came the material, which was cDNA or gDNA.

Authors' data handling: Amplification of reference gene primers provided the estimated nucleated cell counts. The repertoire was sequenced with immunoSEQ multiplex PCR; TCRdb's copy has only in-frame clones and lacks some. Clonal size and the V and J genes are those of that table, whereas D and trimming came from the DNA. Of about 98,000 clones listed, more than 80% are singletons. The CDR3 is made up of 13 amino acids. Germline V gene sequence: CDR1 SNHLY, CDR2 FYNNEI. V was pared by 10 bases and J by 3 bases, with 9 bases of the junction left unmatched. The material sequenced was peripheral blood. The source is a human donor in a cohort sampled during active COVID-19. The rearrangement uses TRBV2 and TRBJ2-7; 7 bases align to TRBD1. Written as DNA, the CDR3 is TGTGCCAATGCCGGACAGGTTGGCTACGAGCAGTACTTC. Translating gives CANAGQVGYEQYF.